This TCR beta chain originates from a study of technical replicates of blood from a few donors. V was trimmed by 2 bases and J by 6 bases, leaving 11 bases between them. From germline, CDR1 is SGHDT and CDR2 YYEEEE. The CDR3 has 13 amino acids. Here immunoSEQ multiplex PCR was the method, and the copy in TCRdb shows in-frame clones only, minus some. This repertoire shows some 77,000 clones, about 86% found once; its top ten account for approximately 5%. This chain joins TRBV5-6 and TRBJ1-2; D unclear. This sequence was found in a human donor in good health. Some clones in this sample may be carry-over from other donors' samples. The source material was PBMCs. The CDR3 region has the DNA TGTGCCAGCAGCTTCTTGGGGAGTAATGGCTACACCTTC. Translation gives CASSFLGSNGYTF.